These T cell receptor beta chains were read from a single sample in a study of CD8 T cells in Susac syndrome. From the immunoSEQ multiplex PCR reads, TCRdb called clonotypes with MiXCR, one entry per CDR3 protein. The sample has 250,000 to 350,000 distinct CDR3 sequences, around 90% seen once. Sequencing input: CD4+ T cells from PBMCs. The receptors derive from a human donor with multiple sclerosis. The CDR3 runs from the conserved cysteine through the conserved F or W. D genes are given only for firm matches. Only some rows state a clone size, as once, few, many or a class for expanded clones.

v_gene	abundance	j_gene	d_gene	CDR3nt	CDR3aa
TRBV10-3	-	TRBJ2-1	-	TGTGCCATCAGTGGAAGGGGCCCCTCGCGGGCACGGGGGACTTTCTACAATGAGCAGTTCTTC	CAISGRGPSRARGTFYNEQFF
TRBV7-2	-	TRBJ2-7	TRBD1	TGTGCCAGCACCTTAGGGACAGGGAGATACGAGCAGTACTTC	CASTLGTGRYEQYF
TRBV7-9	-	TRBJ1-4	TRBD1	TGTGCCAGCACTGGACAGGGGAACCGAAATGAAAAACTGTTTTTT	CASTGQGNRNEKLFF
TRBV9	-	TRBJ2-5	-	TGTGCCAGCAGCGTAGGGGTGGAGTACCAAGAGACCCAGTACTTC	CASSVGVEYQETQYF
TRBV7-9	-	TRBJ2-1	-	TGTGCCACCCTCGCGCTGGGTGCCTACAATGAGCAGTTCTTC	CATLALGAYNEQFF
TRBV7-2	-	TRBJ2-5	-	TGTGCCAGCAGCTCTTATATGACATTCTCAAGGGCCCAGTACTTC	CASSSYMTFSRAQYF
TRBV5-1	-	TRBJ2-1	TRBD2	TGCGCCAGCAGACTCACTAGCGCCTCCTACAATGAGCAGTTCTTC	CASRLTSASYNEQFF
TRBV7-2	-	TRBJ2-2	-	TGTGCCAGCAGCTTAGGGACGGACAGTACCGGGGAGCTGTTTTTT	CASSLGTDSTGELFF
TRBV29-1	-	TRBJ2-3	TRBD1	TGCAGCGTTGAAACCCCTGTGGGACAGGGGACAGATACGCAGTATTTT	CSVETPVGQGTDTQYF
TRBV20-1	-	TRBJ2-7	-	TGCAGTGCTAGGGGGCTAGGGCGCGAGCAGTACTTC	CSARGLGREQYF
TRBV3-1	-	TRBJ2-5	TRBD2	TGTGCCAGCAGCTCGACCGGACTAGCGGCCACGGTGTACCAAGAGACCCAGTACTTC	CASSSTGLAATVYQETQYF
TRBV20-1	once	TRBJ1-2	TRBD1	TGCAGTGCATGGACAGGGTATGGCTACACCTTC	CSAWTGYGYTF
TRBV7-9	-	TRBJ2-3	TRBD1	TGTGCCAGCAGCTTAGGGGACAGATACACAGATACGCAGTATTTT	CASSLGDRYTDTQYF
TRBV19	-	TRBJ1-4	-	TGTGCCAGTAGCCCCCTGAGGTGGACCCCCGGGCGGGAAAAACTGTTTTTT	CASSPLRWTPGREKLFF
TRBV28	-	TRBJ1-1	-	TGTGCCAGCAGTTTGACCTCCCTCGTGAACACTGAAGCTTTCTTT	CASSLTSLVNTEAFF
TRBV7-9	-	TRBJ2-2	-	TGTGCCAGCAGCGGGGAGTCGAACACCGGGGAGCTGTTTTTT	CASSGESNTGELFF
TRBV6-1	-	TRBJ2-6	-	TGTGCCAGCACCTCAAACTCTGGGGCCAACGTCCTGACTTTC	CASTSNSGANVLTF
TRBV12-3/TRBV12-4	-	TRBJ1-3	TRBD1	TGTGCCAGCAGCCTCTGGACAGGCTCTGGAAACACCATATATTTT	CASSLWTGSGNTIYF
TRBV29-1	-	TRBJ1-3	-	TGCAGCGGGCACTCTGGAAACACCATATATTTT	CSGHSGNTIYF
TRBV5-1	-	TRBJ1-1	-	TGCGCCAGCAGCCTACGGACTGGAATGAACACTGAAGCTTTCTTT	CASSLRTGMNTEAFF
TRBV29-1	-	TRBJ2-2	TRBD1	TGCAGCGGATACAGGGGGCGCGACACCGGGGAGCTGTTTTTT	CSGYRGRDTGELFF
TRBV7-2	-	TRBJ1-5	-	TGTGCCAGCAGCTTATCCGCCACTCAGGGAGGGGGACAGCCCCAGCATTTT	CASSLSATQGGGQPQHF
TRBV7-3	-	TRBJ2-3	-	TGTGCCAGCAGCCCCGGACCTCAGGGATGGACAGATACGCAGTATTTT	CASSPGPQGWTDTQYF
TRBV23-1	-	TRBJ2-7	TRBD2	TGCGCCAGCAGTCACATCAGGTCGGGGGGGGCTAGCCAGCAGTACTTC	CASSHIRSGGASQQYF
TRBV5-1	-	TRBJ2-3	TRBD2	TGCGCCAGCAGCTCCCAGCGGGAGGCGGGCACAGATACGCAGTATTTT	CASSSQREAGTDTQYF
TRBV20-1	once	TRBJ1-2	-	TGCAGTGCTAGAAGGCCCCCGGGGGCAAACTATGGCTACACCTTC	CSARRPPGANYGYTF
TRBV19	-	TRBJ1-6	-	TGTGCCAGTTCGGAACAGGGTGGATCACCCCTCCACTTT	CASSEQGGSPLHF
TRBV5-6	-	TRBJ2-2	-	TGTGCCAGCAGCTTGGTAGCCAAGGAGGACACCGGGGAGCTGTTTTTT	CASSLVAKEDTGELFF
TRBV18	-	TRBJ2-1	TRBD2	TGTGCCAGCTCACCCTTGGGACTAGCGGGACCCAATGAGCAGTTCTTC	CASSPLGLAGPNEQFF
TRBV7-9	few	TRBJ1-1	-	TGTGCCAGCAGCTGGGTGAACACTGAAGCTTTCTTT	CASSWVNTEAFF
TRBV27	-	TRBJ2-7	TRBD1	TGTGCCAGCAGTCCTGCGACAGGGGGTTATGGTAGAGAGCAGTACTTC	CASSPATGGYGREQYF
TRBV12-3/TRBV12-4	-	TRBJ1-1	-	TGTGCCAGCACTAATGGGGCAGCGGGCCCTGAAGCTTTCTTT	CASTNGAAGPEAFF
TRBV20-1	few	TRBJ2-4	TRBD2	TGCAGTGCTAGAGACCGACCGGGACTAGCGATGGGTGACATTCAGTACTTC	CSARDRPGLAMGDIQYF
TRBV5-1	once	TRBJ1-5	-	TGCGCCAGCAGTGAGGCAGGCTCGGAGCAGCCCCAGCATTTT	CASSEAGSEQPQHF
TRBV5-4	-	TRBJ2-2	TRBD2	TGTGCCAGCAGCTTGGACCTAGCGGGGGCCTACACCGGGGAGCTGTTTTTT	CASSLDLAGAYTGELFF
TRBV20-1	-	TRBJ2-4	-	TGCAGTGCCAGAAGTGGCGGGCTAGCCAAAAACATTCAGTACTTC	CSARSGGLAKNIQYF
TRBV9	-	TRBJ2-1	TRBD2	TGTGCCAGCAGCGCAACTAGCGCAGACTACAATGAGCAGTTCTTC	CASSATSADYNEQFF
TRBV6-6	-	TRBJ2-5	TRBD2	TGTGCCAGCGCCGTAGCGGGAGGGTCAGAGACCCAGTACTTC	CASAVAGGSETQYF
TRBV30	-	TRBJ1-1	TRBD1	TGTGCCTGGAGGGAAGACAGGGGCACTGAAGCTTTCTTT	CAWREDRGTEAFF
TRBV2	-	TRBJ2-7	-	TGTGCCAGCAGTGCCCAGAGCGGGTACGAGCAGTACTTC	CASSAQSGYEQYF
TRBV7-3	-	TRBJ2-2	TRBD1	TGTGCCAGCAGATCCTCGACAGGGTCCGGGGAGCTGTTTTTT	CASRSSTGSGELFF
TRBV3-1	-	TRBJ1-1	-	TGTGCCAGCAGCTTGCAAGGACAAGTAACCGAAGCTTTCTTT	CASSLQGQVTEAFF
TRBV6-1	-	TRBJ2-3	-	TGTGCCAGCAGACCTCGGGAGAGCACAGATACGCAGTATTTT	CASRPRESTDTQYF
TRBV7-2	-	TRBJ2-5	TRBD2	TGTGCCAGCAGCTTAGCGCAAGTCCGAGGGAGGAAAAGCGGGGAACAAGAGACCCAGTACTTC	CASSLAQVRGRKSGEQETQYF